This TCR beta chain was sequenced for a study of T cell repertoires in cytomegalovirus infection. Using its own MiXCR run on the reads, TCRdb lists one record per CDR3 protein. The repertoire has around 450,000 distinct CDR3 sequences, around 11% of them found once; the top ten carry 10%. V lost 4 bases, J lost 6 bases, and 8 bases lay in between. CDR1 SGHRS and CDR2 YFSETQ come from the germline V gene. The CDR3 totals 12 residues. The rearrangement joins TRBV5-1 to TRBJ2-1, with D perhaps TRBD2 (6 bases). The source material was PBMCs. The TCR sequence derives from a human donor in good health (CMV status not recorded). Some clones in this sample may be carry-over from other donors' samples. The CDR3 reads CASSIAANEQFF. DNA for the CDR3: TGCGCCAGCAGCATAGCGGCCAATGAGCAGTTCTTC.